The 18 T cell receptor beta chains reported below all come from one sample, sequenced in a study of blood T cell repertoires in COVID-19. The table came from immunoSEQ multiplex PCR; TCRdb's copy has only in-frame clones and leaves some out. Here the sample spans a few hundred thousand clones, 70% to 90% being singletons. The sequenced sample consisted of peripheral blood. The receptors here all came from a man aged 35 to 55 with acute or convalescent COVID-19.

The chain recombines TRBV9 with TRBJ2-3, with 15 nucleotides matching TRBD2. CDR3 length: 17 amino acids. Losses at the gene ends were 4 bases for V and 2 bases for J; bases not matched to a gene: 5. The germline gives CDR1 SGDLS, CDR2 YYNGEE. The chain's CDR3 is CASSPGTSGGFTDTQYF. The CDR3 DNA reads as TGTGCCAGCAGCCCAGGGACTAGCGGGGGGTTCACAGATACGCAGTATTTT.

Only one count was recorded for this clone. V is TRBV7-8 and J is TRBJ2-2; tentative D call: TRBD1 (6 bases). V lost 4 bases, J lost 2 bases, and 8 bases lay in between. Looked up from germline, CDR1 is SGHVS and CDR2 is FQNEAQ. This CDR3 has 14 amino acids. The CDR3 is CASSWTENTGELFF. The CDR3 DNA follows: TGTGCCAGCAGCTGGACAGAAAACACCGGGGAGCTGTTTTTT. Variable domain in full (rest from reference TRBV7-8 and TRBJ2-2): GAGVSQSPRYKVAKRGQDVALRCDPISGHVSLFWYQQALGQGPEFLTYFQNEAQLDKSGLPSDRFFAERPEGSVSTLKIQRTQQEDSAVYLCASSWTENTGELFFGEGSRLTVL.

On this clone itself: The same CDR3 arises from other DNA sequences in this sample as well. This chain joins TRBV27 and TRBJ2-3; D not certain. The V end lost 3 bases, the J end lost 1 base, and 5 bases lay between the germline ends. Per germline, CDR1 MNHEY and CDR2 SMNVEV (reference sequence). This CDR3 is built from 13 residues. The CDR3 sequence is CASSFRGTDTQYF. DNA of the CDR3: TGTGCCAGCAGTTTCCGGGGCACAGATACGCAGTATTTT.

This chain uses TRBV7-3 with TRBJ1-1; TRBD1 aligns across 8 bases. This CDR3 contains 15 residues. The junction had 4 bases not matched to a gene; V was cut back by 3 bases and J by 1 base. Germline-derived CDR1 and CDR2 are SGHTA and FQGTGA. This CDR3 is CASSLTGVRNTEAFF. In nucleotides, the CDR3 is TGTGCCAGCAGCTTGACAGGGGTCAGGAACACTGAAGCTTTCTTT.

The chain links TRBV19 to TRBJ1-1, with 10 bases lining up with TRBD1. The CDR3 covers 15 residues. Germline loops: CDR1 LNHDA, CDR2 SQIVND (reference sequence). Trimming at V came to 3 bases and at J to 6 bases, leaving 7 bases not matched to a gene. The CDR3 nucleotides read TGTGCCAGTAGTATGGGGAGACAGGGGGCCCCTGAAGCTTTCTTT. Protein: CASSMGRQGAPEAFF.

This rearrangement joins TRBV28 to TRBJ2-1; no definite D call. V lost 6 bases and J 0 bases, leaving 21 bases between the germline ends. CDR3 length: 18 residues. Germline assignment: CDR1 MDHEN and CDR2 SYDVKM. The CDR3 DNA reads as TGTGCCAGCAGCCCCATACCCACTGACTTTGACTCCTACAATGAGCAGTTCTTC. This encodes CASSPIPTDFDSYNEQFF.

The chain uses TRBV27 and TRBJ1-6; unclear D gene. Germline V gene sequence: CDR1 MNHEY, CDR2 SMNVEV (reference sequence). Trimming stripped 7 bases from V and 7 bases from J, with 11 bases between. CDR3 length: 13 residues. The CDR3 nucleotides read TGTGCCAGCACCACGGGTAGAAATTCACCCCTCCACTTT. It codes for CASTTGRNSPLHF.

This chain connects TRBV7-2 to TRBJ2-7, with TRBD2 as a possible D gene (6 bases). Germline CDR1 is SGHTA and CDR2 is FQGNSA. The CDR3 is 14 amino acids. Trimming removed 5 bases from V and 4 bases from J, with 15 bases in between. The CDR3, as DNA: TGTGCCAGCAGCCCGATAATGGGGGGTTACGAGCAGTACTTC. Translation: CASSPIMGGYEQYF.

The chain has TRBV4-2 and TRBJ1-5, with 7 bases lining up with TRBD1. Germline V gene sequence: CDR1 LGHNA, CDR2 YNFKEQ. This CDR3 has 16 amino acids. The V segment lost 0 bases and the J segment 1 base; nucleotides outside the gene matches: 3. CDR3 DNA: TGTGCCAGCAGCCAAGAACAGGGGCAAAGCAATCAGCCCCAGCATTTT. This gives the protein CASSQEQGQSNQPQHF.

The CDR3 nucleotides read TGTGCCACCAGCAGTCAGGGTAGAGCTAATGAAAAACTGTTTTTT. The encoded protein is CATSSQGRANEKLFF. The genes are TRBV15 and TRBJ1-4; TRBD1 might be the D (5 bases). The germline V and J ends were trimmed by 3 bases and 3 bases, with 11 bases remaining between them. The CDR3 extends over 15 amino acids. CDR1 is LNHNV and CDR2 is YYDKDF in the germline V gene (reference sequence).

The chain uses TRBV27 and TRBJ1-5; 8 bases map to TRBD1. After removal of 6 bases from V and 5 bases from J, the junction contained 6 bases not matched to a gene. The CDR3 is 14 residues long. Germline CDR1 reads MNHEY; CDR2 reads SMNVEV (reference sequence). The CDR3 sequence is CASSPDRGYQPQHF. Written as DNA, the CDR3 is TGTGCCAGCAGCCCCGACAGGGGTTATCAGCCCCAGCATTTT.

The chain uses TRBV18 and TRBJ1-1; no firm D call. V lost 1 base, J lost 3 bases, and 9 bases lay in between. This CDR3 has 14 amino acids. Germline lookup yields CDR1 KGHSH and CDR2 LQKENI. The CDR3 sequence: CASSPQNSYTEAFF. DNA of the CDR3: TGTGCCAGCTCACCACAGAACAGTTACACTGAAGCTTTCTTT. The entire variable domain, with the rest obtained from reference TRBV18 and TRBJ1-1, is as follows: NAGVMQNPRHLVRRRGQEARLRCSPMKGHSHVYWYRQLPEEGLKFMVYLQKENIIDESGMPKERFSAEFPKEGPSILRIQQVVRGDSAAYFCASSPQNSYTEAFFGQGTRLTVV.

The chain couples TRBV30 to TRBJ1-5; 7 positions match TRBD1. Germline CDR1 is GTSNPN and CDR2 is SVGIG (reference sequence). The CDR3 consists of 17 residues. The V and J ends lost 0 bases and 1 base, in that order; junction bases with no gene match: 9. The CDR3: CAWSVSDRLPSNQPQHF. Here the CDR3 DNA reads TGTGCCTGGAGTGTATCGGACAGGCTACCGAGCAATCAGCCCCAGCATTTT.

The CDR3 region is CASSLVIGGQGARGNTIYF. Here the CDR3 DNA reads TGTGCCAGCAGCTTAGTTATAGGGGGGCAGGGGGCGCGTGGAAACACCATATATTTT. The V gene is TRBV7-2, the J gene TRBJ1-3; 8 bases map to TRBD1. The V gene's germline CDR1 is SGHTA and CDR2 FQGNSA. CDR3 length: 19 amino acids. V trimming: 1 base; J trimming: 3 bases; junction bases outside the gene matches: 14.

The chain carries TRBV28 and TRBJ2-7; 10 positions agree with TRBD1. CDR3 length: 14 residues. Germline V gives CDR1 MDHEN, CDR2 SYDVKM. The trim removed 5 bases at V and 2 bases at J, leaving 3 bases unmatched. CDR3 nucleotides: TGTGCCAGCAGTCCCGGGACAGGGGCCTACGAGCAGTACTTC. It specifies CASSPGTGAYEQYF.

The chain links TRBV10-3 to TRBJ1-5, with D possibly TRBD1 on 5 matching bases. The germline gives CDR1 ENHRY, CDR2 SYGVKD. This CDR3 comprises 12 residues. V was shortened by 9 bases and J by 5 bases, with 11 bases between the two germline ends. CDR3 protein: CAIGLGDQPQHF. CDR3 nucleotides: TGTGCCATTGGGCTAGGGGATCAGCCCCAGCATTTT.

The V gene is TRBV6-2 or TRBV6-3, the J gene TRBJ1-1; possibly TRBD1 for D (6 bases). The V end lost 3 bases, the J end lost 9 bases, and 14 bases lay between the germline ends. Germline V CDR1 and CDR2: MNHEY, SVGEGT. The CDR3 covers 13 residues. The CDR3 protein is CASSYLDGQKAFF. CDR3 nucleotide sequence: TGTGCCAGCAGTTATTTAGATGGACAGAAAGCTTTCTTT.

The V call is TRBV11-2, the J call TRBJ2-1, with 13 bases that match TRBD2. The CDR3 has 18 residues. V trimming: 4 bases; J trimming: 10 bases; junction bases outside the gene matches: 16. CDR1 and CDR2 (germline): SGHAT, FQNNGV. CDR3: CASSSISTSGRARGEQFF. For the CDR3, the DNA is TGTGCCAGCAGCTCAATTAGTACTAGCGGGAGGGCCAGGGGGGAGCAGTTCTTC.